One sample yielded the 27 T cell receptor beta chains listed below, sequenced in a study of T cell responses to AZD1222 COVID-19 vaccine. Assay used: immunoSEQ multiplex PCR; TCRdb lists only in-frame clones, some missing. Counted here are about 160,000 clones, 90% occurring once; the ten biggest clones make up roughly 1.6%. Sequenced material: peripheral blood, taken on day 0 of AZD1222 vaccination. These receptor sequences come from an adult in good health.

The chain has TRBV6-7 and TRBJ1-3, with D possibly being TRBD1 (5 bases). TRBV6-7 is an open reading frame, and its role is uncertain. V was shortened by 0 bases and J by 0 bases, with 9 bases between the two germline ends. There are 16 residues in the CDR3. This CDR3 reads CASSYSSGRSGNTIYF. CDR3 nucleotide sequence: TGTGCCAGCAGTTACTCGTCGGGACGCTCTGGAAACACCATATATTTT.

The chain links TRBV4-3 to TRBJ1-2, with D possibly matching TRBD1 (5 bases). Germline V gene lookup returns CDR1 LGHNA and CDR2 YSLEER. Between the trimmed V and J ends, which lost 7 bases and 5 bases, there was a span of 17 bases. This CDR3 has 14 residues. The CDR3 coding sequence is TGCGCCAGCACAAGGGACTGGGAGACTTATGGCTACACCTTC. Translating gives CASTRDWETYGYTF.

V is TRBV3-1 (or the pseudogene TRBV3-2) and J is TRBJ2-7, with no clear D. V was clipped by 5 bases and J by 3 bases, with 8 bases between them. This CDR3 spans 12 amino acids. Germline CDR1 reads LGHDT; CDR2 reads YNNKEL (reference sequence). The CDR3 loop is CASSTGSYEQYF. Written as DNA, the CDR3 is TGTGCCAGCAGCACGGGCAGCTACGAGCAGTACTTC.

The chain joins TRBV28 to TRBJ2-7; 8 bases agree with TRBD1. With 6 bases clipped from V and 3 bases from J, the junction kept 7 bases outside the gene matches. This CDR3 contains 14 residues. Germline values: CDR1 MDHEN, CDR2 SYDVKM. CDR3 nucleotides: TGTGCCAGCAGACCCGGGACAGGACTCTACGAGCAGTACTTC. Protein product: CASRPGTGLYEQYF.

The V gene is TRBV7-9, the J gene TRBJ1-4; no definite D call. The V end lost 5 bases, the J end lost 6 bases, and 13 bases lay between the germline ends. The CDR3 extends over 14 amino acids. Germline V gene data show CDR1 as SEHNR and CDR2 as FQNEAQ (reference sequence). For the CDR3, the DNA is TGTGCCAGCAGCCCCGGAGGGCAGGATGAAAAACTGTTTTTT. Residues: CASSPGGQDEKLFF.

The V call is TRBV2, the J call TRBJ2-3; 10 bases align to TRBD2. V lost 6 bases to trimming and J lost 4 bases; unmatched junction nucleotides: 10. Germline CDR1 reads SNHLY; CDR2 reads FYNNEI. The CDR3 is 16 residues long. The CDR3 DNA reads as TGTGCCAGCAGAACCGGACTAGCGGTCGTCCCAGATACGCAGTATTTT. It translates to CASRTGLAVVPDTQYF. Together with reference TRBV2 and TRBJ2-3, the CDR3 gives the full variable domain: EPEVTQTPSHQVTQMGQEVILRCVPISNHLYFYWYRQILGQKVEFLVSFYNNEISEKSEIFDDQFSVERPDGSNFTLKIRSTKLEDSAMYFCASRTGLAVVPDTQYFGPGTRLTVL.

The V call is TRBV5-6, the J call TRBJ1-2; 7 bases agree with TRBD1. Germline CDR1 reads SGHDT; CDR2 reads YYEEEE. There are 15 residues in the CDR3. Trimming cost V 1 base and J 5 bases; bases outside gene matches: 8. The CDR3 protein is CASSLSRGLGYGYTF. The CDR3 bases are TGTGCCAGCAGCTTGTCTAGGGGGCTTGGGTATGGCTACACCTTC.

This chain joins TRBV5-1 and TRBJ1-1, with TRBD1 matching 10 bases. This CDR3 spans 15 amino acids. In germline, CDR1 is SGHRS, CDR2 YFSETQ. V gave up 4 bases and J gave up 4 bases; unmatched junction bases: 7. CDR3 coding DNA: TGCGCCAGCAGCGTACTGGGACAGGGGAGCACTGAAGCTTTCTTT. Translated, it gives CASSVLGQGSTEAFF.

The chain combines TRBV19 with TRBJ2-3, with TRBD1 as a possible D gene (5 bases). Looked up from germline, CDR1 is LNHDA and CDR2 is SQIVND (reference sequence). Deletions cut 2 bases from V and 4 bases from J, with 13 bases between. The CDR3 has 15 amino acids. CDR3 sequence: CASSIQGVESDTQYF. The DNA for the CDR3 is TGTGCCAGTAGTATACAAGGGGTTGAGTCAGATACGCAGTATTTT.

The chain uses TRBV5-1 and TRBJ1-1; the D is unclear. The CDR3 has 15 amino acids. CDR1 is SGHRS, CDR2 YFSETQ, per germline. The V end lost 0 bases, the J end lost 0 bases, and 9 bases lay between the germline ends. The CDR3 region is CASSLVGYVNTEAFF. CDR3 sequence (DNA): TGCGCCAGCAGCTTGGTTGGGTACGTGAACACTGAAGCTTTCTTT.

The gene calls are TRBV28 and TRBJ1-5, with 7 bases lining up with TRBD1. The CDR3 totals 17 residues. Per germline, CDR1 MDHEN and CDR2 SYDVKM. Trimming took 5 bases from V and 2 from J; bases not matched to a gene: 12. CDR3 residues: CASSLLRQGGGNQPQHF. Here the CDR3 DNA reads TGTGCCAGCAGTCTCCTCCGACAGGGAGGAGGCAATCAGCCCCAGCATTTT.

V and J are TRBV5-1 and TRBJ1-3; 8 nucleotides align to TRBD1. Trimming removed 0 bases from V and 11 bases from J; junction bases left unmatched: 13. Germline V gene lookup returns CDR1 SGHRS and CDR2 YFSETQ. The CDR3 loop spans 16 amino acids. The CDR3 DNA is TGCGCCAGCAGCTTGGTGGCCGGACAGGGTCAAGGGTCCATATATTTT. It specifies CASSLVAGQGQGSIYF.

CDR3 nucleotides: TGTGCCAGCAGTTTCACGCGAGGGGAGACCCAGTACTTC. It codes for CASSFTRGETQYF. This sequence joins TRBV27 and TRBJ2-5; perhaps TRBD2 as D (5 bases). This CDR3 comprises 13 residues. V was trimmed by 3 bases and J by 5 bases, leaving 10 bases between them. CDR1 and CDR2 from the germline V gene are MNHEY and SMNVEV (reference sequence).

The chain carries TRBV24-1 and TRBJ2-7; D possibly matches TRBD1 or TRBD2 (5 bases each). V lost 4 bases and J 1 base, leaving 13 bases between the germline ends. Germline CDR1 and CDR2: KGHDR and SFDVKD. The CDR3 length is 15 residues. CDR3 loop: CATSDTGTASYEQYF. The CDR3 nucleotides read TGTGCCACCAGTGACACCGGGACGGCATCCTACGAGCAGTACTTC.

CDR3 in amino acids: CASTFKDGPLEQYF. For the CDR3, the DNA is TGTGCCAGCACCTTCAAGGACGGACCCCTCGAGCAGTACTTC. The chain employs TRBV9 and TRBJ2-7; D remains ambiguous. Germline lookup yields CDR1 SGDLS and CDR2 YYNGEE. The V and J ends lost 6 bases and 6 bases respectively, with 19 bases between them. The length of the CDR3 is 14 residues.

The chain is built from TRBV4-1 and TRBJ1-2, with 7 bases lining up with TRBD1. Germline loops: CDR1 MGHRA, CDR2 YSYEKL. The CDR3 is 16 residues long. The V and J ends lost 5 bases and 5 bases, in that order; junction bases with no gene match: 14. The CDR3 region is CASSFSPTGTAYGYTF. In DNA form, the CDR3 reads TGCGCCAGCAGCTTCTCCCCTACCGGGACAGCGTATGGCTACACCTTC.

On this clone itself: The same CDR3 also results from other DNA sequences found in this sample. This chain connects TRBV3-1 (or the pseudogene TRBV3-2) to TRBJ1-2; D uncertain. The V gene lost 2 bases and the J gene lost 2 bases, with 9 bases spanning the gap. Germline CDR1 is LGHDT and CDR2 is YNNKEL (reference sequence). This CDR3 is built from 14 residues. CDR3 sequence reads: CASSQRTVNYGYTF. CDR3 coding DNA: TGTGCCAGCAGCCAACGGACTGTCAACTATGGCTACACCTTC.

The J gene is TRBJ2-2, the V gene TRBV19; no clear D gene. The V end lost 7 bases, the J end lost 3 bases, and 12 bases lay between the germline ends. The CDR3 has 14 amino acids. From germline, CDR1 is LNHDA and CDR2 SQIVND (reference sequence). CDR3 DNA: TGTGCCAGTATCAAGGCAGAATACACCGGGGAGCTGTTTTTT. It codes for CASIKAEYTGELFF.

V gene TRBV2 combines with J gene TRBJ1-5, with 10 bases fitting TRBD1. The germline gives CDR1 SNHLY, CDR2 FYNNEI. After removal of 3 bases from V and 2 bases from J, the junction contained 7 bases not matched to a gene. This CDR3 comprises 17 residues. The CDR3 spells CASSDRQGAYGNQPQHF. CDR3 bases: TGTGCCAGCAGTGATAGACAGGGGGCCTATGGCAATCAGCCCCAGCATTTT.

The chain carries TRBV11-2 and TRBJ2-3; the D call may be TRBD1 or TRBD2 (5 bases each). There are 17 residues in the CDR3. Per germline, CDR1 SGHAT and CDR2 FQNNGV. V lost 5 bases and J 0 bases, leaving 18 bases between the germline ends. The DNA of the CDR3 is TGTGCCAGCAGCCGCTACGGGGACGTCTCTAGCACAGATACGCAGTATTTT. Amino acid sequence: CASSRYGDVSSTDTQYF.

The chain employs TRBV28 and TRBJ2-6; a weak D match, TRBD1 (5 bases). The germline V gene has CDR1 MDHEN and CDR2 SYDVKM. The CDR3 is 19 residues long. V gave up 6 bases and J gave up 0 bases, with 21 bases separating them. The CDR3 nucleotides read TGTGCCAGCAGCCGCACACAGGAGACTGATACCTCTGGGGCCAACGTCCTGACTTTC. Its protein product is CASSRTQETDTSGANVLTF. Full variable domain (missing parts from reference TRBV28 and TRBJ2-6): DVKVTQSSRYLVKRTGEKVFLECVQDMDHENMFWYRQDPGLGLRLIYFSYDVKMKEKGDIPEGYSVSREKKERFSLILESASTNQTSMYLCASSRTQETDTSGANVLTFGAGSRLTVL.

The chain is built from TRBV4-2 and TRBJ2-7; the D gene could be TRBD1 or TRBD2 (5 bases each). Trimming took off 3 bases at V and 2 bases at J, with 14 bases between the two ends. This CDR3 is 15 amino acids long. Per germline, CDR1 LGHNA and CDR2 YNFKEQ. The CDR3 bases are TGTGCCAGCAGCCACGCCCTCGGGGACGCCTACGAGCAGTACTTC. Translation: CASSHALGDAYEQYF.

The rearrangement uses TRBV19 and TRBJ1-1; no firm D call. The germline CDR1 and CDR2 sequences are LNHDA and SQIVND (reference sequence). Trimming pared 3 bases from V and 1 base from J, leaving 15 bases between. The CDR3 is made up of 16 amino acids. The CDR3 sequence: CASSIPRRASNTEAFF. The CDR3 DNA follows: TGTGCCAGTAGTATCCCTCGGAGGGCATCGAACACTGAAGCTTTCTTT.

Turning to this clone: Other DNA sequences in the same sample also yield this CDR3. V is TRBV5-1 and J is TRBJ2-2; 7 nucleotides align to TRBD1. The CDR3 totals 13 residues. The V segment lost 4 bases and the J segment 5 bases; nucleotides outside the gene matches: 2. Germline-derived CDR1 and CDR2 are SGHRS and YFSETQ. The CDR3, as DNA: TGCGCCAGCAGCATACAGGGGACCGGGGAGCTGTTTTTT. Translation: CASSIQGTGELFF. The full variable domain, its missing parts supplied by reference TRBV5-1 and TRBJ2-2, is KAGVTQTPRYLIKTRGQQVTLSCSPISGHRSVSWYQQTPGQGLQFLFEYFSETQRNKGNFPGRFSGRQFSNSRSEMNVSTLELGDSALYLCASSIQGTGELFFGEGSRLTVL.

The V gene is TRBV9, the J gene TRBJ2-7; no clear D gene. V was trimmed by 1 base and J by 5 bases, leaving 13 bases between them. The CDR3 consists of 14 residues. Germline values: CDR1 SGDLS, CDR2 YYNGEE. CDR3 amino acids: CASSVTVAGDEQYF. CDR3 sequence (DNA): TGTGCCAGCAGCGTAACGGTAGCTGGCGACGAGCAGTACTTC.

CDR3 bases: TGTGCCAGCAGCCTAGGGTTCTCTGGCTATGGCTACACCTTC. Translation: CASSLGFSGYGYTF. The genes are TRBV11-2 and TRBJ1-2, with D hard to call. Germline CDR1 is SGHAT and CDR2 is FQNNGV. Trimming took 5 bases from V and 4 from J, leaving 14 bases between them. The CDR3 runs to 14 residues.

This clone was recorded once. This chain uses TRBV19 with TRBJ2-2; 8 bases line up with TRBD1. Germline assignment: CDR1 LNHDA and CDR2 SQIVND (reference sequence). CDR3 length: 16 residues. The V gene end was trimmed by 3 bases and the J gene end by 5 bases; junction bases not matched to a gene: 8. The CDR3 here is CASSIPPGGLTGELFF. CDR3 DNA: TGTGCCAGTAGTATCCCTCCAGGGGGCTTAACCGGGGAGCTGTTTTTT.